This T cell receptor (beta chain) is from a study of shared clonotypes between healthy human individuals. General study findings and limits: Donor scarcity curtailed the genetic and exposure-history diversity represented herein.

Deep was the level at which the assay was run. The repertoire was sequenced with immunoSEQ multiplex PCR; TCRdb's copy has only in-frame clones and lacks some. The profile shows around 500,000 clones, more than 75% of them singletons. Remarks on this clone: Its antigen is unknown.

The CDR3 covers 13 residues. Between the trimmed V and J ends, which lost 6 bases and 3 bases, there was a span of 12 bases. Per the germline V gene, CDR1 is MDHEN and CDR2 is SYDVKM. The donors, healthy adults who were HIV-negative, had experienced no recent acute infections or vaccinations. This receptor was identified in a woman between 40 and 50 years old in good health. Some clones in this sample may be carry-over from other donors' samples. Specimen: PBMCs. The chain recombines TRBV28 with TRBJ2-7; no reliable D call. CDR3 sequence reads: CASSPDRGYEQYF. CDR3 in DNA: TGTGCCAGCAGCCCGGACCGAGGCTACGAGCAGTACTTC.